Below, one T cell receptor beta chain is given with its context. The specificity of this receptor is unknown. No base qualities exist here, and no much larger clone lies one base off it. Deletion took 9 bases off V and 7 bases off J, with a span of 18 bases between the germline ends. The germline V gene specifies MNHNS as CDR1 and SASEGT as CDR2. The CDR3 holds 13 amino acids from the cysteine to the phenylalanine. Solely the CDR3 DNA is kept, with 39 bases framed from the first base. The cohort comprised 550 to 700 healthy bone marrow donors. All cohort members were sampled while nominally healthy, although unrecorded immune exposures were likely present. The donor tested CMV seropositive, placing the donor among the roughly 300 seropositive members of the cohort. Each donor provided a peripheral blood sample, and peripheral blood mononuclear cells were used for TCR beta sequencing. Genomic DNA was extracted from the blood cell samples with the Qiagen DNeasy Blood Extraction Kit.

The sample comes from a study of cytomegalovirus exposure and HLA in healthy donors (dated by TCRdb to about 2017). Notes on the research overall: In an earlier analysis of fewer than 750 of the donors, 250 to 300 Gb of sequence data and roughly 100 million unique TCR beta sequences from about 179 million T cells were reported. The number of typed donors differed by locus: about 620-640 for A, B, C, DRB1 and DQB1; 522 for DQA1; 606 for DPA1; and about 450 for DPB1. A separate validation cohort of approximately 120 different subjects was used in addition to the roughly 700-subject first cohort. A later genetic analysis took genome-wide SNP genotypes for about three fifths of the roughly 700 donors and used that subset as a discovery cohort. Donor age, sex, ethnicity and CMV serostatus were compiled alongside the repertoire data. The study profiled the T cell repertoires of hundreds of subjects by immunosequencing and related them to cytomegalovirus serostatus. A later analysis re-analyzed previously published TCR beta repertoires from about 730 donors and added high-resolution HLA genotyping to study TCR occurrence patterns. HLA typing included class I and class II loci at four-digit resolution. On average, roughly 250,000 unique TCR beta nucleotide sequences were sequenced per donor among some 420 genotyped donors of the cohort, with 15% to 20% of those sequences being non-productive. Several DR-DQ haplotypes were handled as single units for association and clustering because linkage in the cohort was strong. To predict cytomegalovirus infection status, the study combined high-throughput TCR immunosequencing, statistical association of individual TCRs with disease status, and machine learning. Rather than drawing on any new phenotypic data, the later analysis identified candidate immune exposures from TCR beta sequences and the way those sequences occurred across donors. In an earlier analysis of more than 550 of the donors, high-throughput TCR beta sequencing was used to judge whether each TCR beta V gene segment behaved as functional or pseudogenic. The aim of the study was to test whether cataloging public T cell receptors could identify signatures of past pathogen exposure. Approximately 310 gigabases of sequencing data and 70 million to 100 million unique TCR sequences were included in an early release covering about 700 HLA-typed donors. All discovery cohort repertoires had been generated using a single sequencing platform. Of the 350 to 450 genotyped donors, 81% fell in the genetic ancestry cluster associated with self-reported Caucasian donors.

Library generation was performed with the immunoSEQ multiplex PCR assay. For the multiplex PCR, a mixture combining 60 forward primers for TCR Vbeta segments and 13 reverse primers for TCR Jbeta segments was used. A multiplex PCR assay on genomic DNA amplified the CDR3 region of rearranged TCR beta genes. The amplified TCR beta libraries were sequenced on the Illumina HiSeq System as 87-base-pair reads. Turning to the authors' computational methods: A later analysis tallied roughly 76 million unique TCR beta chains across the 600 to 700 repertoires, and approximately 12 million of those chains were shared by two or more donors. Raw reads were error-corrected and collapsed into unique sequences by a nearest-neighbor algorithm in which closely related sequences were merged to remove PCR and sequencing errors. V, D and J gene segments were assigned by aligning CDR3 sequences to IMGT reference sequences. For a sequence to be retained, a match of at least six nucleotides to both a V gene segment and a J gene segment was required. Rearrangements were classified as productive when the CDR3 lacked stop codons and remained in frame with V and J, and all other rearrangements were classified as non-productive. CDR3 was defined by IMGT convention, running from the second conserved V-encoded cysteine to the conserved J-encoded phenylalanine. In an earlier analysis of roughly 580 of the donors, sequences lacking an unambiguous match to a single V gene segment were excluded. In an earlier analysis of 587 of the donors, a V segment was called functional when productive rearrangements were above 56.7%, and segregating when the standard deviation between donors exceeded 5%. A statistical classification framework was built for diagnosing cytomegalovirus status from the catalog of TCR beta chain sequences. A later analysis assigned V and J genes by comparing TCR nucleotide sequences with IMGT/GENE-DB human TR gene sequences. Using the TCRdist pipeline, a later analysis assigned CDR3 sequences along with most-parsimonious VDJ recombination scenarios. A later analysis defined each TCR beta chain by its CDR3 amino acid sequence plus V-gene family, and excluded reads lacking a unique V-gene family. As a way to deal with suspected cross-contamination and a sequencing artifact, a later analysis dropped hundreds of nucleotide sequences that were highly shared and had low generation probability. For each public chain, a later analysis derived a clonal expansion index from normalized ranks of inferred template counts within each repertoire. In a later analysis, generation probabilities were computed using a VDJ recombination model fitted to out-of-frame rearrangements, and the results were checked against IGoR. In a later analysis, hypergeometric tests were used to score TCR-TCR, TCR-HLA and TCR-CMV co-occurrence, with a repertoire-size bias correction applied to TCR pairs. A later analysis estimated false discovery rates by permuting HLA or CMV assignments 20 times. In a later analysis, co-occurring TCRs were grouped with DBSCAN, and TCRdist sequence similarity was added when clustering was performed within HLA-allele-positive subsets. Co-occurrence clustering excluded repertoires with fewer than 30,000 or more than 120,000 public chains, plus five with anomalous nucleotide sharing. TCRdb's version of the immuneACCESS table is confined to in-frame rearrangements and falls short of the full clone set. An unresolved V gene accounts for under half of the shortfall where checked; the remainder is of unknown origin. V and J calls plus clone size are reproduced from that table; the DNA served to infer D and trimming. The sample includes some 180,000 clones, with 65% to 85% observed a single time. 1.3% to 1.5% of the sample belongs to the ten largest clones.

What the authors observed across the whole study: The cohort was sequenced for TCR beta chains only, and without alpha or paired-chain data the features that could be detected were limited. When HLA alleles, especially DR and DQ, strongly co-occurred, attributing TCR associations to individual alleles was difficult. The 87-base-pair reads could not distinguish some IMGT-functional V segments, including TRBV6-2 and TRBV6-3, so those segments were excluded. Most TCR sequences were seen in very few donors, while some public TCRs were found in many individuals. A few of the identified cytomegalovirus-associated TCR beta chains were confirmed in vitro to be specific for cytomegalovirus antigens. A total of 164 TCR beta chains were listed by the study as associated with cytomegalovirus. According to a later analysis, TCR association rates differed among HLA loci, with DRB1 alleles showing the most associated TCRs and HLA-C alleles showing the fewest. A later genetic analysis reported fewer N-insertions in productive TCRs among donors in an Asian-associated ancestry cluster than the roughly 700-donor mean. Several of the top co-occurrence clusters appeared to be linked to parvovirus B19, influenza, CMV and Epstein-Barr virus, according to a later analysis. In an earlier analysis of some 500 of the donors, most TCR beta V segments appeared in productive rearrangements about 87% or about 30% of the time, broadly matching IMGT annotations. HLA typing was unavailable for some donors at each locus, so association tests used only the typed subset. Correlated functional status among segregating V segments might reflect linkage disequilibrium, but an unknown experimental factor could not be ruled out. Most CMV-associated TCR beta chains appeared to be HLA-restricted in a later analysis, and the HLA associations seemed to be driven largely by CMV exposure. In a later analysis, HLA-associated TCR beta chains were found to be more clonally expanded and to have lower generation probabilities than equally common non-associated chains. The classifier was reported to diagnose cytomegalovirus status with high specificity and sensitivity in both the original cohort and the validation cohort. In a later genetic analysis, a missense DCLRE1C variant was associated with V-gene and J-gene trimming of TCR beta chains, and the association was replicated in an independent cohort. The presence/absence analyses assumed that sequencing depth was roughly uniform across donors, and that assumption may not be true. A later analysis associated 17,000 or so TCR beta sequences with specific HLA alleles at a false discovery rate of 0.05. A further reported finding was that TCR beta sequences accurately predicted the HLA-A and HLA-B alleles for most subjects in the first cohort. Because counts were too low, some 17 rarely observed V segments, including chromosome 9 orphons, were left out of the earlier analysis of several hundred of the donors. According to the authors, the approach could potentially be generalized to other disease states and immunological phenotypes. A group of highly shared sequence variants was considered likely to be a technical artifact of the sequencing pipeline. For the cohort, immune exposure information was limited to CMV serostatus.

The clonotype comes from a girl aged 10-17 years in good health and CMV-seropositive. This chain joins TRBV6-1 to TRBJ1-2; D gene: possibly TRBD1, on 6 matching bases. Input material: PBMCs. The CDR3 protein: CASVFQGLSGYTF. The nucleotide sequence is TGTGCCAGTGTCTTTCAGGGGCTGTCTGGCTACACCTTC.